The 19 T cell receptor beta chains reported below all come from one sample, sequenced in a study of tumor and adjacent non-tumor tissue in lung cancer. The library came from three nested PCR rounds adapted from ARM-PCR protocols. MiXCR was run by TCRdb on the multiplex PCR reads, yielding one entry per CDR3 protein. The sample lists almost 75,000 distinct CDR3 sequences, approximately 68% seen once, with 25% to 35% in the top ten. The template was RNA from unsorted bulk tissue. Distant lung tissue was collected more than 3 cm away from the tumor edge. Sequencing was done on a sample of distant non-tumor lung tissue. Source of these receptors: a woman between 45 and 65 years old with non-small cell lung cancer.

Of note for this clonotype: This may come from a read error, since a much larger clone is one base off. The chain couples TRBV12-3 or TRBV12-4 to TRBJ2-7; 8 bases line up with TRBD2. Germline trimming cut 4 bases from V and 1 base from J; bases unmatched to any gene: 12. This CDR3 spans 17 amino acids. The CDR3 DNA follows: TGTGCCAGCAGTTATGGGGGGACTAGGGGTATTTCCTACGAGCAGTACTTC. It encodes CASSYGGTRGISYEQYF.

This clonotype appeared once. This sequence joins TRBV6-1 and TRBJ2-2; D is unclear. The germline V gene has CDR1 MNHNS and CDR2 SASEGT. The CDR3 loop spans 13 amino acids. V lost 8 bases, J lost 4 bases, and 11 bases lay in between. Here the CDR3 DNA reads TGTGCCAGCTGCCTGGGTGGCACCGGGGAGCTGTTTTTT. Its protein product is CASCLGGTGELFF.

At least ten counts were recorded for this clonotype. CDR3 sequence reads: CASSMVSSYNEQFF. The CDR3 coding sequence is TGTGCCAGCAGTATGGTGAGCTCCTACAATGAGCAGTTCTTC. The rearrangement joins TRBV6-6 to TRBJ2-1; D not resolved. The V end lost 5 bases, the J end lost 0 bases, and 8 bases lay between the germline ends. This CDR3 is 14 amino acids long. Germline V gene data show CDR1 as MNHNY and CDR2 as SVGAGI (reference sequence).

This chain uses TRBV6-1 with TRBJ2-7; 7 bases align to TRBD2. V shed 5 bases, J shed 3 bases, and the junction held 7 bases outside the gene matches. This CDR3 contains 14 residues. CDR1 and CDR2 from the germline V gene are MNHNS and SASEGT. This CDR3 reads CASSWLADYYEQYF. CDR3 bases: TGTGCCAGCAGTTGGCTAGCGGACTACTACGAGCAGTACTTC.

This clonotype was counted a few times. A much larger clone differs by one base, so this may be a read error. The chain has TRBV29-1 and TRBJ2-5; D might be TRBD1 or TRBD2, each matching 5 bases. The CDR3 is made up of 12 amino acids. V gave up 3 bases and J gave up 7 bases, with 12 bases separating them. The germline CDR1 and CDR2 sequences are SQVTM and ANQGSEA. This CDR3 is CSVEGEFGTQYF. The CDR3 region has the DNA TGCAGCGTTGAGGGGGAGTTTGGGACCCAGTACTTC.

At least ten counts were recorded for this clonotype. V gene TRBV25-1 combines with J gene TRBJ2-5; D not resolved. V shed 1 base and J shed 4 bases, with 7 bases lying between them. The germline V gene has CDR1 MGHDK and CDR2 SYGVNS. The CDR3 has 13 residues. The DNA of the CDR3 is TGTGCCAGCAGTGAATCACCGATAGAGACCCAGTACTTC. Translation: CASSESPIETQYF.

As regards this clonotype: The CDR3 carries no conserved terminal phenylalanine or tryptophan, so it likely arises from a read error. The DNA is left out, because the CDR3 cannot be placed on it with certainty; the CDR3 is given as TCRdb lists it. The V and J genes are TRBV11-1 and TRBJ1-1. Germline V gene sequence: CDR1 SGHAT, CDR2 FQDESV (reference sequence). The CDR3 comprises 14 residues, both ends counted. The CDR3 loop is CASSLKELNTEVII.

For this clonotype: This CDR3 is missing its conserved last phenylalanine or tryptophan, likely due to a read error. The chain is built from TRBV12-3 or TRBV12-4 and TRBJ1-1, with 9 bases lining up with TRBD1. The J segment lost 5 bases and the V segment lost 5 bases, leaving 9 bases of the junction unmatched. The CDR3 covers 15 residues. CDR3 DNA sequence: TGTGCCAGCAGTCGACCGGGACAGGGTGGAACTGAAGCTTTCTAT. Its translation: CASSRPGQGGTEAFY.

Concerning this clonotype itself: Likely a read error: the CDR3 ends without its conserved phenylalanine or tryptophan. The rearrangement links TRBV7-3 to TRBJ2-3; 8 bases line up with TRBD2. Germline lookup yields CDR1 SGHTA and CDR2 FQGTGA. The CDR3 has 16 residues. Here the CDR3 DNA reads TGCGCCAGCAGCTTACAAGCCGCGGGAGGAACAGATACGCAGTATATT. This sequence encodes CASSLQAAGGTDTQYI.

Turning to this clonotype: The junction and the germline gene differ at one end; a read error may be behind it. The chain couples TRBV11-2 to TRBJ2-1, with TRBD1 matching over 7 bases. This CDR3 has 13 amino acids. The germline CDR1 and CDR2 sequences are SGHAT and FQNNGV. CDR3 loop: CASSLGQGNEQIF. The CDR3 nucleotides read TGTGCCAGCAGCTTAGGACAGGGCAATGAGCAGATCTTC.

In this sample, this clonotype turned up many times. The rearrangement joins TRBV6-2 or TRBV6-3 to TRBJ2-7, with D unclear. Germline V gene sequence: CDR1 MNHEY, CDR2 SVGEGT. The CDR3 is 13 residues long. V dropped 7 bases and J dropped 3 bases, with 13 bases sitting between them. CDR3 bases: TGTGCCAGCACAGGAGACACCAACTACGAGCAGTACTTC. The encoded protein is CASTGDTNYEQYF.

This clonotype was counted only a few times. A much larger clone is a single base away; this may be a read error. The CDR3 carries no conserved terminal phenylalanine or tryptophan, so it likely arises from a read error. The rearrangement joins TRBV20-1 to TRBJ2-7; D unresolved. Trimming removed 0 bases from V and 0 bases from J, with 12 bases in between. Germline values: CDR1 DFQATT, CDR2 SNEGSKA (reference sequence). The CDR3 runs to 15 residues. The CDR3: CSARDQTASSYEQYL. CDR3 DNA sequence: TGCAGTGCTAGAGATCAGACGGCCAGCTCCTACGAGCAGTACTTA.

This clonotype was recorded only once. An end of the junction differs from the germline gene, which may be a read error. The chain has TRBV12-3 or TRBV12-4 and TRBJ2-2, with TRBD2 matching 10 bases. The CDR3 extends over 14 amino acids. CDR3 sequence (DNA): TGTGTCAGCAGCTGGGGGACTAGCGCCGGGGAGCTGTTTTTT. This sequence encodes CVSSWGTSAGELFF.

About this clonotype itself: One junction end does not reproduce the germline sequence, and a read error may be involved. The V gene is TRBV11-1, the J gene TRBJ2-3; 7 bases match TRBD1. The CDR3 spans 14 residues. Germline CDR1 is SGHAT and CDR2 is FQDESV (reference sequence). The CDR3 nucleotides are TGCGCCAGCAGCATAGTTACAGGGGCTGATGCGCAGTATTTT. It translates to CASSIVTGADAQYF.

This clonotype showed up just a few times. The junction departs from the called germline gene at one end, perhaps through a read error. The chain has TRBV29-1 and TRBJ2-5; a weak D match, TRBD1 (7 bases). The CDR3 extends over 14 amino acids. CDR1 is SQVTM, CDR2 ANQGSEA, per germline. CDR3 sequence (DNA): TGCAGCGTTTCTCAGGGGGGATTTCAAGTGACCCAGTACTTC. Translated, it gives CSVSQGGFQVTQYF.

The V and J genes are TRBV20-1 and TRBJ2-7; D is uncertain. The ends were cut back, 3 bases at V and 2 bases at J, with 17 bases in the middle. The CDR3 runs 15 residues. Germline V gene lookup returns CDR1 DFQATT and CDR2 SNEGSKA (reference sequence). Here the CDR3 DNA reads TGCAGTGCTAGGGAGATTAGCAGGAAAGCCTACGAGCAGTACTTC. It specifies CSAREISRKAYEQYF.

A note on this clonotype: An end of the junction differs from the germline gene, which may be a read error. The chain couples TRBV20-1 to TRBJ2-1; 7 nucleotides line up with TRBD1. Looked up from germline, CDR1 is DFQATT and CDR2 is SNEGSKA (reference sequence). CDR3 length equals 14 residues. The CDR3 here is CCARGQIVYNEQFF. DNA of the CDR3: TGCTGTGCTAGGGGGCAGATCGTCTACAATGAGCAGTTCTTC.

The rearrangement uses TRBV7-3 and TRBJ1-1, with 9 positions matching TRBD1. V lost 2 bases to trimming and J lost 11 bases; unmatched junction nucleotides: 9. The CDR3 runs 14 residues. Germline lookup yields CDR1 SGHTA and CDR2 FQGTGA. The DNA for the CDR3 is TGTGCCAGCAGCTTAGCGTCACAGGGGGCGGAGGCTTTCTTT. Its translation is CASSLASQGAEAFF.

This clonotype has a handful of counts. A much more abundant neighbour one base away suggests this may be a read error. The chain carries TRBV4-2 and TRBJ2-2; maybe TRBD1 (6 bases). Germline V gives CDR1 LGHNA, CDR2 YNFKEQ. CDR3 size: 14 residues. The CDR3 DNA reads TGTGCCGGCAGCCAAGAGCAGGGGACCGGGGAGCTGTTTTTT. Protein sequence: CAGSQEQGTGELFF.